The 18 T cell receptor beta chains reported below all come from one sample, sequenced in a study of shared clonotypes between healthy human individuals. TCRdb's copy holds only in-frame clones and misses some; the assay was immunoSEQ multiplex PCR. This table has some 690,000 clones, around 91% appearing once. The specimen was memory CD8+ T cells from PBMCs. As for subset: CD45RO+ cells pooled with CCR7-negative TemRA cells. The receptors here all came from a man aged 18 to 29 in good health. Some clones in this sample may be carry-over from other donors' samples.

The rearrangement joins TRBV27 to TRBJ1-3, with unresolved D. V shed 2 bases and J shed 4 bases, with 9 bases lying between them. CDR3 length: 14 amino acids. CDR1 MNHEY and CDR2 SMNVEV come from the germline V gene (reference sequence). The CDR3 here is CASSLIANGNTIYF. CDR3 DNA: TGTGCCAGCAGTTTAATCGCGAACGGAAACACCATATATTTT.

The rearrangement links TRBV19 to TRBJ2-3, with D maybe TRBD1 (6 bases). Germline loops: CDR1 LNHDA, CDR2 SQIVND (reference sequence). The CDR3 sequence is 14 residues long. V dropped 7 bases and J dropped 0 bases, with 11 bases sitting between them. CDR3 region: CASNTGMSTDTQYF. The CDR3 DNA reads TGTGCCAGTAACACAGGGATGAGCACAGATACGCAGTATTTT.

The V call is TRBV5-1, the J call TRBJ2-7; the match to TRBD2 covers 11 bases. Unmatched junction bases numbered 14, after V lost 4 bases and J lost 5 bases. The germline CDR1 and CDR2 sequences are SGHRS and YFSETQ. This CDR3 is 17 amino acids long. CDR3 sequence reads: CASSPILVAGGPHEQYF. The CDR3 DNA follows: TGCGCCAGCAGCCCCATACTGGTAGCGGGAGGGCCCCACGAGCAGTACTTC.

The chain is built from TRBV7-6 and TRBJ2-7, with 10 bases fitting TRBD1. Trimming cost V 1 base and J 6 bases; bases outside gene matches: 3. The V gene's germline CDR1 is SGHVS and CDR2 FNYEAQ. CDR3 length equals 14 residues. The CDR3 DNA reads TGTGCCAGCAGCTTAGGGACAGGGGGGCGCGAGCAGTACTTC. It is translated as CASSLGTGGREQYF.

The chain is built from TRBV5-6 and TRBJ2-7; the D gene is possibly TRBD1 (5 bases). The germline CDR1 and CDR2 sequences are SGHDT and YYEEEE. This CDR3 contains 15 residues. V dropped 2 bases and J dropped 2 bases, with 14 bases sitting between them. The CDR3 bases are TGTGCCAGCAGCTTCGGGCAGGGCCTTACCTACGAGCAGTACTTC. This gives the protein CASSFGQGLTYEQYF.

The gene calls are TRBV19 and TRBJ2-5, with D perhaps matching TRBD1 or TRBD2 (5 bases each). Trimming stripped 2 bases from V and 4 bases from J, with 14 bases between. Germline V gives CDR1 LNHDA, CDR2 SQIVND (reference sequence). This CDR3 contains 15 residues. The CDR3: CASSIRGVGVETQYF. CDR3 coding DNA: TGTGCCAGTAGTATAAGGGGAGTGGGGGTAGAGACCCAGTACTTC.

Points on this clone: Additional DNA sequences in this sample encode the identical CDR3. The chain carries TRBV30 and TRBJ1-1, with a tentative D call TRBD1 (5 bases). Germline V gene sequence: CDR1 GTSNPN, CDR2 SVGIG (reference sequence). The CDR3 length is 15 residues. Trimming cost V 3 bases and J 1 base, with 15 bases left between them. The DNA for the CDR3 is TGTGCCTGGAGATGGTCCTCGAGGGGGAACACTGAAGCTTTCTTT. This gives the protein CAWRWSSRGNTEAFF.

The CDR3 sequence: CATSRGLRDSSNEKLFF. The CDR3 DNA follows: TGTGCCACCAGCAGAGGCCTTCGGGACAGTTCTAATGAAAAACTGTTTTTT. The chain couples TRBV15 to TRBJ1-4; TRBD1 aligns across 7 bases. Germline V gives CDR1 LNHNV, CDR2 YYDKDF (reference sequence). The CDR3 runs 17 residues. Trimming took 1 base from V and 3 from J; bases not matched to a gene: 8.

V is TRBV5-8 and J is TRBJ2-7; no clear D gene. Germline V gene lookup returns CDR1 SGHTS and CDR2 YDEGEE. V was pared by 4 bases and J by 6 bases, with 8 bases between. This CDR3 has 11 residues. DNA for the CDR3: TGTGCCAGCAGCGGCCCCCTCGAGCAGTACTTC. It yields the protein CASSGPLEQYF.

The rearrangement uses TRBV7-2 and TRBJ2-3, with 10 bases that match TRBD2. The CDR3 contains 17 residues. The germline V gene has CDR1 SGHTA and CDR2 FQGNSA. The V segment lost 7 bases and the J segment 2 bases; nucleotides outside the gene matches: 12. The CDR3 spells CASTTWASGGPTDTQYF. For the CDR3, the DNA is TGTGCCAGCACAACATGGGCTAGCGGGGGACCCACAGATACGCAGTATTTT.

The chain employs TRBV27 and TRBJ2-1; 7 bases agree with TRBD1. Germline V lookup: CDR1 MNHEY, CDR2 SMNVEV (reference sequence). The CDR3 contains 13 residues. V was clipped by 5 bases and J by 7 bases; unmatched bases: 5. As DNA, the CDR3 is TGTGCCAGCAGTAAACAGGGGTTGAATGAGCAGTTCTTC. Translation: CASSKQGLNEQFF.

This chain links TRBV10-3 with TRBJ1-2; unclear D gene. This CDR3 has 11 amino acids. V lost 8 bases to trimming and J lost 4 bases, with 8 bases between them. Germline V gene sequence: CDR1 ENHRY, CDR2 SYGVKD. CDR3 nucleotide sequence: TGTGCCATCGGTGTAGTCTATGGCTACACCTTC. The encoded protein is CAIGVVYGYTF.

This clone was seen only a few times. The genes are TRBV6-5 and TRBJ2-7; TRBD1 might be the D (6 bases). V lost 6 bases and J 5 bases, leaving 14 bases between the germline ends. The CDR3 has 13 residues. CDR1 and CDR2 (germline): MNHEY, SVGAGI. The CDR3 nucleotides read TGTGCCAGCAGGGCAGGGGATCGGGACGAGCAGTACTTC. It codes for CASRAGDRDEQYF.

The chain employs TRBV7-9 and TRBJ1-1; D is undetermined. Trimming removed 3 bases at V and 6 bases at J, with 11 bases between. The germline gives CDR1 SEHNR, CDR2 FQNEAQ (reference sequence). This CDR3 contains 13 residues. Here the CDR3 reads CASSLIVFPEAFF. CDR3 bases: TGTGCCAGCAGCTTGATTGTGTTCCCTGAAGCTTTCTTT.

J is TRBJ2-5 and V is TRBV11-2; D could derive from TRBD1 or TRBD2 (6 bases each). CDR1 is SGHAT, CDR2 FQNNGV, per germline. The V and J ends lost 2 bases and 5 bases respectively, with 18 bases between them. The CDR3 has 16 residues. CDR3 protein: CASSLPLWGAEETQYF. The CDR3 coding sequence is TGTGCCAGCAGCTTACCCCTGTGGGGGGCGGAGGAGACCCAGTACTTC.

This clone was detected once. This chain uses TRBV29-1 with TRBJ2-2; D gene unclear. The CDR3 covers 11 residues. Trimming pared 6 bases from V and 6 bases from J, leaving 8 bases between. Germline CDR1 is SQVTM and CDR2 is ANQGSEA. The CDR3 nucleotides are TGCAGCGTCCCCCACGCCGGGGAGCTGTTTTTT. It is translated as CSVPHAGELFF.

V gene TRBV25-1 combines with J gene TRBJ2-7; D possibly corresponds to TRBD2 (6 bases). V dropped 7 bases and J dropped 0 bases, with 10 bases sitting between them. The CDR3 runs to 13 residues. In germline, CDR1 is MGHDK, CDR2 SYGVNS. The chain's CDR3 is CASMDYSSYEQYF. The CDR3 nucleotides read TGTGCCAGCATGGACTACAGCTCCTACGAGCAGTACTTC.

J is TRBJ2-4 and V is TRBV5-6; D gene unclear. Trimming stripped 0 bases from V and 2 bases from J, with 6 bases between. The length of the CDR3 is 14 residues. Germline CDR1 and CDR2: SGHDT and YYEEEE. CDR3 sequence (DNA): TGTGCCAGCAGCTTGGGGGGATCCAAAAACATTCAGTACTTC. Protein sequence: CASSLGGSKNIQYF.